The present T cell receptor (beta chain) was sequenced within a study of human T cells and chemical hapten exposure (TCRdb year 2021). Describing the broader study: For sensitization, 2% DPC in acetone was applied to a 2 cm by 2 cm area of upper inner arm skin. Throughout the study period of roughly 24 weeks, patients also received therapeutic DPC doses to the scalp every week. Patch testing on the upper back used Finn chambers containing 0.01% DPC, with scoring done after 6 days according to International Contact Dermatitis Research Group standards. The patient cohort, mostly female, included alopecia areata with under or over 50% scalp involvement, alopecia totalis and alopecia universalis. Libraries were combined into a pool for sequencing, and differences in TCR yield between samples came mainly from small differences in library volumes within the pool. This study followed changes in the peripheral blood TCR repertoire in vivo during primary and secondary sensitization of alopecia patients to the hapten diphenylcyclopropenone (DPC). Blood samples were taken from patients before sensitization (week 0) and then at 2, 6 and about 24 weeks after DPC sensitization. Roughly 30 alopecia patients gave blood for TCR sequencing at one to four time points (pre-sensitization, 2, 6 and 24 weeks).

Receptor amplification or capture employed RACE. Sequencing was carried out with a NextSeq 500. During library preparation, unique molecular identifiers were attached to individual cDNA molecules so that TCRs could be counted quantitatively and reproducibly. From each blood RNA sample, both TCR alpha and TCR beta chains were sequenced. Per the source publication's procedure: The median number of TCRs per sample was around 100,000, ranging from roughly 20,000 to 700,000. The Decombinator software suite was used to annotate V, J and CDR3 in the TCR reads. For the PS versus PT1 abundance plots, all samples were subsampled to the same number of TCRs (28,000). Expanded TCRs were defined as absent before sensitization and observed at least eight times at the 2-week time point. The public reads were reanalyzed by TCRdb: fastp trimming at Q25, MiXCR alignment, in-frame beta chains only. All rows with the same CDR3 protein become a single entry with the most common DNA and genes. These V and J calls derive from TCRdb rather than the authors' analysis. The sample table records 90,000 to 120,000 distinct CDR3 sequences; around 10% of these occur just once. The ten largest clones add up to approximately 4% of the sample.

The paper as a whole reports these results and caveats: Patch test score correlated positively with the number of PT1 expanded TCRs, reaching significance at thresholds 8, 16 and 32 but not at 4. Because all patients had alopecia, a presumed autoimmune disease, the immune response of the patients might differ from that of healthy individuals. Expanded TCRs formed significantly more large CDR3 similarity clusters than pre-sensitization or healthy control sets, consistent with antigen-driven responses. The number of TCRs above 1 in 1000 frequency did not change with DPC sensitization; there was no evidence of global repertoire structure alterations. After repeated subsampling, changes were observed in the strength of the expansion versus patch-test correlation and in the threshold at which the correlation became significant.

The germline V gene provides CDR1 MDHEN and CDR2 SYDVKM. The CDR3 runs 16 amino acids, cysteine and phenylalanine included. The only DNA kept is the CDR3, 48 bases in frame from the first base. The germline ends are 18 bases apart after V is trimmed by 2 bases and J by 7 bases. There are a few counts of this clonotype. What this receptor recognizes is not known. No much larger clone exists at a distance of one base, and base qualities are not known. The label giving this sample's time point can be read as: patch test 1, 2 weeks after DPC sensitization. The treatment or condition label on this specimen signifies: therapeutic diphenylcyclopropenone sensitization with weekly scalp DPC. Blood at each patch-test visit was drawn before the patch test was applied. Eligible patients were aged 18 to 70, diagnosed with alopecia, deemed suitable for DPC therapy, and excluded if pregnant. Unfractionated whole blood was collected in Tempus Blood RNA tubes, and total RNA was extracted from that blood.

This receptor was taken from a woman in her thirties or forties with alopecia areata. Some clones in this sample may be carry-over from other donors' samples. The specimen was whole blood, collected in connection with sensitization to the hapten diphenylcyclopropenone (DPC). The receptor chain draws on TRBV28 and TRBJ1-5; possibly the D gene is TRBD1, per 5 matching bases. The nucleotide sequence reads TGTGCCAGCAGTTTAGGCGGCAGGGCCGCTTTCCAGCCCCAGCATTTT. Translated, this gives CASSLGGRAAFQPQHF.